This TCR beta chain emerged from a study of blood T cells in healthy people across ages. A J-beta primer mix and a sample-barcoded 5' primer were used in a second PCR of about 6 to 12 cycles. TCRdb redid the calling of the 5' RACE reads with MiXCR, one entry per CDR3 protein. The data contain more than 650,000 distinct CDR3 sequences, about 53% of them singletons. General study findings and limits: PBMCs were not sorted, which prevented a conclusive comparison of naive versus antigen-experienced cells.

Caucasian individuals from Russia who were healthy and aged about 6 to 90 acted as donors. Isolation per sample recovered at least 7 million PBMCs. About this clonotype: The antigen remains unidentified.

CDR3 length: 16 residues. The V gene's germline CDR1 is SQVTM and CDR2 ANQGSEA. V shed 7 bases and J shed 0 bases, with 22 bases lying between them. The clonotype comes from an older man in good health. The chain recombines TRBV29-1 with TRBJ2-7; D tentatively fits TRBD1 or TRBD2 (5 bases each). The sequencing input was blood. Here the CDR3 reads CSARGAGPASSYEQYF. The DNA for the CDR3 is TGCAGCGCCCGGGGCGCGGGTCCGGCAAGCTCCTACGAGCAGTACTTC.